These 19 T cell receptor beta chains were all obtained from the same sample, sequenced in a study of shared clonotypes between healthy human individuals. Clones were read by immunoSEQ multiplex PCR, and TCRdb kept only the in-frame ones, dropping some. This table has about 120,000 clones, around two thirds appearing once. Sequencing was done on a sample of memory CD8+ T cells sorted from blood. The subset: CD45RO+ cells pooled with CCR7-negative TemRA cells. These receptors were taken from a woman aged 25 to 45 in good health.

The gene calls are TRBV27 and TRBJ2-7, with 9 bases that match TRBD1. CDR1 MNHEY and CDR2 SMNVEV come from the germline V gene (reference sequence). The V gene end was trimmed by 6 bases and the J gene end by 4 bases; junction bases not matched to a gene: 13. The CDR3 extends over 16 amino acids. The CDR3 DNA is TGTGCCAGCAGATTGAAAACAGGGGGCGTCGGTTACGAGCAGTACTTC. Its protein product is CASRLKTGGVGYEQYF.

V gene TRBV4-1 combines with J gene TRBJ2-7; TRBD2 aligns across 10 bases. V was pared by 3 bases and J by 2 bases, with 4 bases of the junction left unmatched. The germline gives CDR1 MGHRA, CDR2 YSYEKL. The CDR3 runs to 15 residues. The DNA of the CDR3 is TGCGCCAGCAGCCAGGGGACTAGCGTTCCCTACGAGCAGTACTTC. This translates into CASSQGTSVPYEQYF.

This chain joins TRBV18 and TRBJ2-1; 14 bases are a match to TRBD2. The CDR3 has 15 amino acids. The trim removed 3 bases at V and 5 bases at J, leaving 0 bases unmatched. Per the germline V gene, CDR1 is KGHSH and CDR2 is LQKENI. CDR3 DNA: TGTGCCAGCTCACCGGGACTAGCGGGGGACAATGAGCAGTTCTTC. Its translation: CASSPGLAGDNEQFF.

The gene calls are TRBV28 and TRBJ2-6; 8 bases agree with TRBD1. CDR1 is MDHEN, CDR2 SYDVKM, per germline. The CDR3 loop spans 17 amino acids. The V gene end was trimmed by 7 bases and the J gene end by 0 bases; junction bases not matched to a gene: 8. In DNA form, the CDR3 reads TGTGCCAGCAACCCAGGGGGCAGTTCCTCTGGGGCCAACGTCCTGACTTTC. It specifies CASNPGGSSSGANVLTF.

The CDR3 nucleotides are TGTGCCAGCGGGGGGAGACAGGGGTCCTACAATGAGCAGTTCTTC. Protein product: CASGGRQGSYNEQFF. The chain links TRBV9 to TRBJ2-1; TRBD1 matches at 8 bases. Trimming took 7 bases from V and 1 from J; bases not matched to a gene: 7. The germline gives CDR1 SGDLS, CDR2 YYNGEE. CDR3 length equals 15 residues. Full variable domain (outside the CDR3, taken from reference TRBV9 and TRBJ2-1): DSGVTQTPKHLITATGQRVTLRCSPRSGDLSVYWYQQSLDQGLQFLIQYYNGEERAKGNILERFSAQQFPDLHSELNLSSLELGDSALYFCASGGRQGSYNEQFFGPGTRLTVL.

CDR3 residues: CASRERAGGSYEQYF. CDR3 DNA: TGTGCCAGCAGGGAAAGAGCGGGAGGGAGTTACGAGCAGTACTTC. The rearrangement uses TRBV28 and TRBJ2-7, with 10 nucleotides matching TRBD2. With 6 bases clipped from V and 4 bases from J, the junction kept 9 bases outside the gene matches. CDR3 length: 15 residues. Germline CDR1 and CDR2: MDHEN and SYDVKM.

V gene TRBV5-5 combines with J gene TRBJ1-1; D perhaps matches TRBD1 (5 bases). V lost 2 bases to trimming and J lost 3 bases, with 8 bases between them. Germline V gene sequence: CDR1 SGHKS, CDR2 YYEKEE (reference sequence). This CDR3 contains 13 residues. The CDR3 spells CASSFGADTEAFF. CDR3 in DNA: TGTGCCAGCAGCTTTGGGGCGGACACTGAAGCTTTCTTT.

This rearrangement joins TRBV19 to TRBJ1-1; no reliable D call. The V end was cut by 11 bases, the J end by 0 bases, with 19 bases between. Germline values: CDR1 LNHDA, CDR2 SQIVND (reference sequence). The CDR3 spans 15 residues. Written as DNA, the CDR3 is TGTGCCCAAAGGCAGGAGGAGAGCATGAACACTGAAGCTTTCTTT. Translation gives CAQRQEESMNTEAFF.

This chain's CDR3 is CASSSRSLAGGEQFF. The CDR3 nucleotides read TGTGCCAGCAGCTCAAGAAGCCTAGCGGGAGGGGAGCAGTTCTTC. The chain uses TRBV13 and TRBJ2-1; 12 bases are shared with TRBD2. The CDR3 length is 15 residues. Germline CDR1 and CDR2: PRHDT and FYEKMQ (reference sequence). J gave up 10 bases and V 4 bases, and 8 bases lay outside the gene matches.

The chain combines TRBV11-2 with TRBJ2-2; weak D call: TRBD1 (6 bases). The CDR3 length is 12 residues. With 3 bases removed from V and 10 bases from J, the gap between germline ends came to 9 bases. Per germline, CDR1 SGHAT and CDR2 FQNNGV. In DNA, the CDR3 is TGTGCCAGCAGCTTTGGGGGCAAGGAGCTGTTTTTT. Its translation: CASSFGGKELFF.

The genes are TRBV7-9 and TRBJ2-5; maybe TRBD1 (7 bases). This CDR3 has 17 amino acids. Germline-derived CDR1 and CDR2 are SEHNR and FQNEAQ (reference sequence). The V and J ends lost 0 bases and 5 bases respectively, with 19 bases between them. The CDR3 sequence is CASSLAWPTGRMETQYF. Here the CDR3 DNA reads TGTGCCAGCAGCTTAGCTTGGCCGACAGGGAGGATGGAGACCCAGTACTTC.

As concerns this clone: The sample holds other DNA sequences that translate to the same CDR3. The CDR3 region is CASSYSSLAGSYEQYF. In nucleotides, the CDR3 is TGTGCCAGCAGTTACTCGTCACTAGCGGGATCTTACGAGCAGTACTTC. The rearrangement uses TRBV6-5 and TRBJ2-7, with 10 bases that match TRBD2. The junction had 6 bases not matched to a gene; V was cut back by 0 bases and J by 4 bases. CDR1 and CDR2 from the germline V gene are MNHEY and SVGAGI. The CDR3 runs 16 residues.

This rearrangement joins TRBV7-9 to TRBJ1-1; D is undetermined. Per germline, CDR1 SEHNR and CDR2 FQNEAQ (reference sequence). The CDR3 has 15 residues. V lost 0 bases to trimming and J lost 1 base, with 9 bases between them. The CDR3, as DNA: TGTGCCAGCAGCTTAGCAGCGGGGAGGAACACTGAAGCTTTCTTT. Translating gives CASSLAAGRNTEAFF. Supplemented by reference TRBV7-9 and TRBJ1-1, the full variable domain reads DTGVSQNPRHKITKRGQNVTFRCDPISEHNRLYWYRQTLGQGPEFLTYFQNEAQLEKSRLLSDRFSAERPKGSFSTLEIQRTEQGDSAMYLCASSLAAGRNTEAFFGQGTRLTVV.

In its sample, this clone was seen a few times. The J gene is TRBJ2-7, the V gene TRBV7-6; TRBD2 matches at 16 bases. The CDR3 runs to 16 residues. V was pared by 5 bases and J by 4 bases, with 5 bases of the junction left unmatched. From germline, CDR1 is SGHVS and CDR2 FNYEAQ. CDR3 amino acids: CASSPGLAGGLYEQYF. The DNA of the CDR3 is TGTGCCAGCAGCCCGGGACTAGCGGGAGGGCTGTACGAGCAGTACTTC.

This clone has just a few counts. The V call is TRBV7-2, the J call TRBJ2-1; D gene uncertain. Germline V lookup: CDR1 SGHTA, CDR2 FQGNSA. V lost 6 bases and J 0 bases, leaving 9 bases between the germline ends. There are 14 residues in the CDR3. The CDR3 nucleotides read TGTGCCAGCAGTTTTAGCAGCTCCTACAATGAGCAGTTCTTC. Amino acids: CASSFSSSYNEQFF.

This sequence joins TRBV7-9 and TRBJ2-7; 9 bases fit TRBD1. The germline gives CDR1 SEHNR, CDR2 FQNEAQ (reference sequence). The length of the CDR3 is 13 residues. Unmatched junction bases numbered 3, after V lost 5 bases and J lost 4 bases. This CDR3 reads CASSPDRGYEQYF. The DNA for the CDR3 is TGTGCCAGCAGCCCGGACAGGGGATACGAGCAGTACTTC.

V gene TRBV7-9 combines with J gene TRBJ1-3, with TRBD1 as a possible D gene (5 bases). The V gene's germline CDR1 is SEHNR and CDR2 FQNEAQ (reference sequence). V was clipped by 3 bases and J by 4 bases, with 7 bases between them. The CDR3 totals 13 residues. The CDR3 DNA sequence: TGTGCCAGCAGCTTTCAGGGAGGAAACACCATATATTTT. It translates to CASSFQGGNTIYF.

Only one count was recorded for this clone. J is TRBJ1-2 and V is TRBV7-6; no definite D call. The CDR3 sequence is 16 residues long. The V end was cut by 0 bases, the J end by 4 bases, with 15 bases between. In germline, CDR1 is SGHVS, CDR2 FNYEAQ. CDR3 protein: CASSLARLFRSYGYTF. CDR3 coding DNA: TGTGCCAGCAGCTTAGCGAGGTTGTTCCGCTCCTATGGCTACACCTTC.

CDR3 loop: CASSVAAGADTQYF. CDR3 sequence (DNA): TGTGCCAGCAGCGTAGCAGCGGGTGCAGATACGCAGTATTTT. The V and J genes are TRBV9 and TRBJ2-3, with D possibly TRBD2 on 6 matching bases. The CDR3 runs 14 residues. Germline V gene sequence: CDR1 SGDLS, CDR2 YYNGEE. V was clipped by 0 bases and J by 4 bases, with 9 bases between them.